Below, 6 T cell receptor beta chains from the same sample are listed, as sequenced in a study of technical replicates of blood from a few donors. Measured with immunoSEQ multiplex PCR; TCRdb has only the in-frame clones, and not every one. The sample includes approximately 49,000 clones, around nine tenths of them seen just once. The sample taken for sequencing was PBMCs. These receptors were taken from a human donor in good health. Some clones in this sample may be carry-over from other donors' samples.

The CDR3 DNA reads TGTGCCAGCAGCCAGGAAACAGGGGGCTTTTCACCCCTCCACTTT. This gives the protein CASSQETGGFSPLHF. This sequence joins TRBV4-2 and TRBJ1-6, with 9 nucleotides matching TRBD1. CDR1 is LGHNA and CDR2 is YNFKEQ in the germline V gene. Unmatched junction bases numbered 6, after V lost 3 bases and J lost 9 bases. The CDR3 runs 15 residues.

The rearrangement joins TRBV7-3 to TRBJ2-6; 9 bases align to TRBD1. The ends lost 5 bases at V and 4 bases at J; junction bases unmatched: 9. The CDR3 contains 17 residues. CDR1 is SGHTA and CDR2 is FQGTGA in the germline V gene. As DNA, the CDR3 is TGTGCCAGCAGCAACCGGGACAGGGAGGACGGGGCCAACGTCCTGACTTTC. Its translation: CASSNRDREDGANVLTF. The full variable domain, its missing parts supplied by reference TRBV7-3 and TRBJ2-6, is GAGVSQTPSNKVTEKGKYVELRCDPISGHTALYWYRQSLGQGPEFLIYFQGTGAADDSGLPNDRFFAVRPEGSVSTLKIQRTERGDSAVYLCASSNRDREDGANVLTFGAGSRLTVL.

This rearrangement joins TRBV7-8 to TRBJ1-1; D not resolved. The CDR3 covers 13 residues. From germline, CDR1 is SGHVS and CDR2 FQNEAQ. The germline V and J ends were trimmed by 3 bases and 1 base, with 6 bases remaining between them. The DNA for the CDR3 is TGTGCCAGCAGCTTCGGAGAGAACACTGAAGCTTTCTTT. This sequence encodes CASSFGENTEAFF. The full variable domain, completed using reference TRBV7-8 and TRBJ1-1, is GAGVSQSPRYKVAKRGQDVALRCDPISGHVSLFWYQQALGQGPEFLTYFQNEAQLDKSGLPSDRFFAERPEGSVSTLKIQRTQQEDSAVYLCASSFGENTEAFFGQGTRLTVV.

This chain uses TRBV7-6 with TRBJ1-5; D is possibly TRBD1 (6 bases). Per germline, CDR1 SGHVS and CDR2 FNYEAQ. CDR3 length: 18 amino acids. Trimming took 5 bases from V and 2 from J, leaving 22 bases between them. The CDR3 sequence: CASSPGGGGTMGNQPQHF. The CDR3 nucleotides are TGTGCCAGCAGCCCAGGCGGGGGCGGGACCATGGGCAATCAGCCCCAGCATTTT.

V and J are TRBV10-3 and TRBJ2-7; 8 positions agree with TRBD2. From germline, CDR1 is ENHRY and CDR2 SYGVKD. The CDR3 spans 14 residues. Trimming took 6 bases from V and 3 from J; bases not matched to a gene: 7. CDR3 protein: CAISRLAGGYEQYF. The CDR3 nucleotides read TGTGCCATCAGCCGACTTGCGGGGGGCTACGAGCAGTACTTC.

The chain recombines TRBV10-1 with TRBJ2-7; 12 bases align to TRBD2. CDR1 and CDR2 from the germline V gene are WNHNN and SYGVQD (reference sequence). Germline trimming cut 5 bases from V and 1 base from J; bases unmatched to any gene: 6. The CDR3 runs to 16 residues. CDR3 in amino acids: CASSHPTSGSSYEQYF. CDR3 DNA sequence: TGCGCCAGCAGTCACCCGACTAGCGGGAGTTCCTACGAGCAGTACTTC.